This record concerns one T cell receptor (beta chain) sequence. Its antigen is as yet unknown. Trimming removed 3 bases at V and 9 bases at J, with 15 bases between. The CDR3 is 14 residues long. In germline, CDR1 is SGHVS, CDR2 FQNEAQ. Clones were read by immunoSEQ multiplex PCR, and TCRdb kept only the in-frame ones, dropping some. The data show 150,000 to 200,000 clones, 85% seen once. The record originates from a study of cytomegalovirus exposure and HLA in healthy donors. Overall study context: Per a later analysis, the approximately 700 first-cohort and some 110 validation repertoires shared one platform. Findings of the study overall: CMV antigen specificity was confirmed in vitro for a few CMV-associated chains. Reported performance of the classifier showed diagnosis of cytomegalovirus status with high specificity and sensitivity.

It was the approximately 130-subject validation cohort, separate from the roughly 700-subject first cohort, to which the donors belonged. The sequenced sample was PBMCs. The rearrangement uses TRBV7-8 and TRBJ2-1; D is possibly TRBD2 (5 bases). This receptor was obtained from a young man in good health and CMV-seropositive. CDR3 sequence reads: CASSFLRTEGEQFF. In nucleotides, the CDR3 is TGTGCCAGCAGCTTTTTGAGGACCGAGGGTGAGCAGTTCTTC.